This TCR beta chain was sequenced in a study of T cells in Graves' hyperthyroidism and ophthalmopathy. Notes on the study in general: Expanded thyroid clonotypes (above 0.001) were mostly also found in blood.

On the basis of clinical symptoms, serum thyroxine and TRAb, thyroid ultrasound and orbital computed tomography, diagnoses were made. From more than 9.5 ml of fresh peripheral blood, PBMCs were isolated. The CDR3 runs to 16 residues. Germline CDR1 SGHTA, CDR2 FQGTGA. Researchers took RNA transcripts and amplified the TCR beta CDR3 regions from them. The study used the HTBI primer set for a first-round RT-PCR of the TCR CDR3. TCRdb recomputed calls from the multiplex PCR reads with MiXCR, one row per CDR3 protein. The sample consists of hundreds of thousands of distinct CDR3 sequences, roughly 37% of them appearing once. Details on this clonotype: Its matching antigen is unknown. The germline gene is not matched at one end of the junction; a read error may be the cause.

The chain combines TRBV7-3 with TRBJ2-7; perhaps TRBD2 as D (7 bases). Sequenced: blood. The sequence was collected from a man aged 18 to 29 with Graves' hyperthyroidism. In DNA form, the CDR3 reads TGCGCCAGCAGCCAAGCCGCGGAGGGGGGGGCCTACGAGCAGTACTTC. It is translated as CASSQAAEGGAYEQYF. The complete variable domain, with remaining parts taken from reference TRBV7-3 and TRBJ2-7, reads GAGVSQTPSNKVTEKGKYVELRCDPISGHTALYWYRQSLGQGPEFLIYFQGTGAADDSGLPNDRFFAVRPEGSVSTLKIQRTERGDSAVYLCASSQAAEGGAYEQYFGPGTRLTVT.